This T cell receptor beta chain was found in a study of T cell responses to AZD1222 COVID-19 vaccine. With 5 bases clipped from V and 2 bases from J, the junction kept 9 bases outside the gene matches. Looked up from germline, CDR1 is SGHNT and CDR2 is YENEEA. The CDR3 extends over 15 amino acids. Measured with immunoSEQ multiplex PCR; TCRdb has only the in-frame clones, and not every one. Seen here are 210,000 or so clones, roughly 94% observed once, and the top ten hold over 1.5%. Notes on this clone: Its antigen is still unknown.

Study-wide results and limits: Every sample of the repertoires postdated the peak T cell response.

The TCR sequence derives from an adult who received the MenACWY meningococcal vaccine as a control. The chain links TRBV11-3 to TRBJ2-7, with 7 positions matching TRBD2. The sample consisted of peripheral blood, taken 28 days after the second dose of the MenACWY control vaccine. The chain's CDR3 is CASSPGGEGPYEQYF. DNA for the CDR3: TGTGCCAGCAGCCCGGGCGGGGAGGGCCCCTACGAGCAGTACTTC.